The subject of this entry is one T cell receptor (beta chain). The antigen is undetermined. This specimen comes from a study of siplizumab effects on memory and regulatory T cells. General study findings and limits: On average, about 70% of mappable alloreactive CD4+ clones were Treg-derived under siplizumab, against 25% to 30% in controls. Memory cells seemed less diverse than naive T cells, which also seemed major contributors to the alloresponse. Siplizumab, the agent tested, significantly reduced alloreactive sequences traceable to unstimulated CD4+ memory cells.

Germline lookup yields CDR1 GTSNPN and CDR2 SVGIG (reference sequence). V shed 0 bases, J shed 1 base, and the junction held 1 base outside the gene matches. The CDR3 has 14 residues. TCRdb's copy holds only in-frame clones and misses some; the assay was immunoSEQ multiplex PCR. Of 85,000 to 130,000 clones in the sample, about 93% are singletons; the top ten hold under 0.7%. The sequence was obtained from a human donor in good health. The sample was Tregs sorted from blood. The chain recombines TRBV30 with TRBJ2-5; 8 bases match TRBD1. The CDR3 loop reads CAWSVQGVQETQYF. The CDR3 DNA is TGTGCCTGGAGTGTACAGGGGGTCCAAGAGACCCAGTACTTC.